Listed below are T cell receptor beta chains from one sample, sequenced in a study of cytomegalovirus exposure and HLA in healthy donors. Sequencing was performed with immunoSEQ multiplex PCR; in TCRdb, only in-frame clones are kept and a portion is missing. The top ten hold 1.5% of the sample, which has some 150,000 clones, around four fifths seen once. Sequences were obtained from PBMCs. The receptors derive from a man aged 35 to 55 in good health and CMV-seronegative. Each CDR3 is given with its conserved first and last residue.

cdr3_aa | v_call
CASSYPSGRVGGYTF | TRBV6-6
CASSTLAGGGTDTQYF | TRBV5-6
CASSYTSGGYNEQFF | TRBV6-6
CATSRVGSGRAPETQYF | TRBV15
CASTPGGQGPQETQYF | TRBV5-1
CASSLDTGFTDTQYF | TRBV7-7
CASSLVGTDTYEQYF | TRBV7-6
CASGFIQNSYEQYF | TRBV5-6
CASSLGHSNQPQHF | TRBV7-9
CASSRGHDRNQPQHF | TRBV7-9
CASSLATSGSRGELFF | TRBV7-9
CASLTDTFCGYTF | TRBV28
CASSLRFRYHSSSYEQYF | TRBV7-4
CASKIQGRGKAFF | TRBV6-1
CAISEVAGNEKLFF | TRBV10-3
CASSLGQPPYEQYF | TRBV5-8
CATSRGAGGHNEQYF | TRBV15
CASSEGTVNTEAFF | TRBV2
CASSGLTGLNTGELFF | TRBV5-1
CASSARATGQLETQYF | TRBV7-9
CASSPGTGGRGELFF | TRBV6-5
CASSVSGLTSANYEQYF | TRBV9
CASSNKVYEETQYF | TRBV19
CASSFSGARSYEQYF | TRBV28
CASSLQGYNSPLHF | TRBV5-7
CSVEDPVTYEQYF | TRBV29-1
CASTPAFSLNTEAFF | TRBV4-1
CASSPDRGGTDTQYF | TRBV4-3
CASSWTGGSSYEQYF | TRBV27
CASQGVGYEQYF | TRBV2
CSSSRQGDYEQYF | TRBV7-9
CASSSSQPTSEKLFF | TRBV7-9
CASSKDSYQETQYF | TRBV11-3
CASSLTRFYEQYF | TRBV6-1
CASSQDLGRGGSYNSPLHF | TRBV14
CASSRTGFQETQYF | TRBV5-6
CASSLAGTSGVDTQYF | TRBV11-2
CASSPRGGENTEAFF | TRBV7-9
CASSVVGRGPDEAFF | TRBV9
CASRDGGTASYEQYF | TRBV7-2
CASSTVPNYEQYF | TRBV27
CASSPGRPNTEAFF | TRBV18
CASSLDLAGGNEQFF | TRBV7-2
CASRPGHSYEQYF | TRBV6-5
CASSQRGQNYGYTF | TRBV4-1
CASSLGQGLSTDTQYF | TRBV11-2
CASSPQGGGGADTQYF | TRBV18
CASSPGTVKDTQYF | TRBV19